Listed below are T cell receptor beta chains from one sample, sequenced in a study of OX40 agonist ivuxolimab in advanced cancers. Here immunoSEQ multiplex PCR was the method, and the copy in TCRdb shows in-frame clones only, minus some. The table includes approximately 68,000 clones, roughly 84% detected once. The sequenced sample was CD4+ or CD8+ T cells sorted from blood, obtained in a trial of the OX40 agonist ivuxolimab. These TCRs come from an adult with an advanced solid tumor such as melanoma, head and neck, liver or kidney cancer. The CDR3 runs from the conserved cysteine through the conserved F or W. A D gene is named only where the DNA matches it firmly. Where a row states a size, it is once, few, many or the class of an expanded clone; other rows omit it.

.,TRBJ2-7,TRBV28,.,TGTGCCAGCAGTTTAGGGCTAGTGAGGGGGGACGAGCAGTACTTC,CASSLGLVRGDEQYF
.,TRBJ1-6,TRBV7-7,.,TGTGCCAGCAGCTCCAATAGGGAACAGGTAACCTATAATTCACCCCTCCACTTT,CASSSNREQVTYNSPLHF
.,TRBJ2-3,TRBV19,.,TGTGCCAGTAGTATAAGCCAATACCCAGATACGCAGTATTTT,CASSISQYPDTQYF
once,TRBJ2-5,TRBV11-2,TRBD2,TGTGCCAGCAGCTACGGCGGGAGGGGGGAGACCCAGTACTTC,CASSYGGRGETQYF
.,TRBJ2-5,TRBV19,.,TGTGCCAGTAGTATACGGGGAACCCAAGCAGAGACCCAGTACTTC,CASSIRGTQAETQYF
.,TRBJ1-1,TRBV4-2,.,TGTGCCAGCAGCCCTCGCGCGAGGGTAGCTTTCTTT,CASSPRARVAFF
.,TRBJ2-1,TRBV4-2,.,TGTGCCAGCAGCCAAGATCTGCGCGGGGAGTACAATGAGCAGTTCTTC,CASSQDLRGEYNEQFF
few,TRBJ1-2,TRBV7-3,.,TGTGCCAGCAGCTTAGGACCAAGAAGCAGCTATGGCTACACCTTC,CASSLGPRSSYGYTF
.,TRBJ1-5,TRBV6-1,.,TGTGCCAGCAGTGTTTCAGGCCAGGGGCCCCAGCATTTT,CASSVSGQGPQHF
.,TRBJ2-1,TRBV5-1,.,TGCGCCAGCAGCGGAAGCGGGTGGGACTACAATGAGCAGTTCTTC,CASSGSGWDYNEQFF
.,TRBJ2-4,TRBV6-1,.,TGTGCCAGCAGTGAAGAGGCAGGGGGGCTTGGCATTCAGTACTTC,CASSEEAGGLGIQYF
few,TRBJ1-1,TRBV29-1,.,TGCAGCGTTGAAGGGTATACCACTGAAGCTTTCTTT,CSVEGYTTEAFF
.,TRBJ1-3,TRBV14,.,TGTGCCAGCAGCCAAGATACGGGGTACGGAAACACCATATATTTT,CASSQDTGYGNTIYF
.,TRBJ2-7,TRBV7-2,TRBD1,TGTGCCAGCAGCGCCTCCGGGACAGAAACCTACGAGCAGTACTTC,CASSASGTETYEQYF
.,TRBJ2-1,TRBV7-8,.,TGTGCCAGCAGCCCCCCAGTCAATGAGCAGTTCTTC,CASSPPVNEQFF
.,TRBJ1-3,TRBV28,.,TGTGCCAGCAGTTCAGAGGTCCTCTCTGGAAACACCATATATTTT,CASSSEVLSGNTIYF
.,TRBJ2-5,TRBV5-6,.,TGTGCCAGCAGCTTGGAAGGTTCAAGGACACCCCGCTCGACCCAGTACTTC,CASSLEGSRTPRSTQYF
.,TRBJ2-2,TRBV6-1,.,TGTGCCAGCAGTGCGGACATGGTCGGGGAGCTGTTTTTT,CASSADMVGELFF
.,TRBJ1-3,TRBV2,.,TGTGCCAGCAGTGGTGGATTGAGTTATAACAGGGTCCTCTCTGGAAACACCATATATTTT,CASSGGLSYNRVLSGNTIYF
.,TRBJ2-3,TRBV30,.,TGTGCCTGGAGTGTTTCAGATACGCAGTATTTT,CAWSVSDTQYF
few,TRBJ2-4,TRBV19,.,TGTGCCAGTAGCGAGGCTCGAAAAAACATTCAGTACTTC,CASSEARKNIQYF
.,TRBJ2-1,TRBV7-2,TRBD1,TGTGCCAGCAGCTACCGACAGGGTAACTACAATGAGCAGTTCTTC,CASSYRQGNYNEQFF
.,TRBJ1-2,TRBV4-1,.,TGCGCCAGCAGCCCAGGAATAGGGGGTAAGGATGGCTACACCTTC,CASSPGIGGKDGYTF
.,TRBJ2-1,TRBV6-5,TRBD1,TGTGCCAGCAGAGGGATTCCGGAGAGGGGGCGGGAGCAGTTCTTC,CASRGIPERGREQFF
.,TRBJ1-4,TRBV10-3,.,TGTGCCATCAGTGAGTCGGGACCGAAAGAAAAACTGTTTTTT,CAISESGPKEKLFF
.,TRBJ2-7,TRBV18,.,TGTGCCAGCTCACCACCGTCTAGCAACGAGCAGTACTTC,CASSPPSSNEQYF
.,TRBJ2-1,TRBV4-1,.,TGCGCCAGCAGCCAGAGGGCCTCTACTAGGGATGAGCAGTTCTTC,CASSQRASTRDEQFF
.,TRBJ2-7,TRBV23-1,.,TGCGCCAGCAGTCAATCGTCTAGCTCCGGCGGAGAGCAGTACTTC,CASSQSSSSGGEQYF
.,TRBJ1-2,TRBV5-6,TRBD1,TGTGCCAGCAGCAGGACAGGCGGCTACACCTTC,CASSRTGGYTF
.,TRBJ2-7,TRBV6-1,.,TGTGCCAGCAGTGATATCCGGACAGCTGCTTCCTACGAGCAGTACTTC,CASSDIRTAASYEQYF
once,TRBJ2-1,TRBV5-6,TRBD2,TGTGCCAGCATCCTGTGGGGGGGAGACGAGCAGTTCTTC,CASILWGGDEQFF
.,TRBJ1-1,TRBV18,.,TGCGCCAGCTCACTACAGAACACTGAAGCTTTCTTT,CASSLQNTEAFF
few,TRBJ1-1,TRBV7-3,.,TGTGCCAGCAGCTTAAGTCAGGACCCGAGCTCTGAAGCTTTCTTT,CASSLSQDPSSEAFF
.,TRBJ2-5,TRBV7-6,.,TGTGCCAGCAGCGCCGGACCCACGATGAGTGAGACCCAGTACTTC,CASSAGPTMSETQYF
.,TRBJ1-5,TRBV21-1,.,TGTGCCAGCAGCAAGAATCCACACACTACTCGGAATCAGCCCCAGCATTTT,CASSKNPHTTRNQPQHF
.,TRBJ2-3,TRBV7-3,TRBD2,TGTGCCAGCAGCTTAGGAGCTAGCGGGAGGAGCACAGATACGCAGTATTTT,CASSLGASGRSTDTQYF
.,TRBJ2-2,TRBV4-2,.,TGTGCCAGCAGCCGCCAGGGATCGAACACCGGGGAGCTGTTTTTT,CASSRQGSNTGELFF
.,TRBJ1-1,TRBV7-3,.,TGTGCCAGCAGCCCCCTGGGGGGGGCGGGGGTTGCTGAAGCTTTCTTT,CASSPLGGAGVAEAFF
.,TRBJ1-2,TRBV6-6,.,TGTGCCAGCAGTCCGAGCGGTGGCTATGGCTACACCTTC,CASSPSGGYGYTF
.,TRBJ2-3,TRBV7-2,.,TGTGCCAGCAGCTTCGACAAACACACAGATACGCAGTATTTT,CASSFDKHTDTQYF
.,TRBJ2-1,TRBV7-9,TRBD2,TGTGCCAGCAGCCCACAGGGCGGGGGGCTAGCGGGGATGGTAAATGAGCAGTTCTTC,CASSPQGGGLAGMVNEQFF
.,TRBJ1-3,TRBV7-9,.,TGTGCCAGCAGCTTAATAGGTACCCGGGGGGGGACTGGAAACACCATATATTTT,CASSLIGTRGGTGNTIYF